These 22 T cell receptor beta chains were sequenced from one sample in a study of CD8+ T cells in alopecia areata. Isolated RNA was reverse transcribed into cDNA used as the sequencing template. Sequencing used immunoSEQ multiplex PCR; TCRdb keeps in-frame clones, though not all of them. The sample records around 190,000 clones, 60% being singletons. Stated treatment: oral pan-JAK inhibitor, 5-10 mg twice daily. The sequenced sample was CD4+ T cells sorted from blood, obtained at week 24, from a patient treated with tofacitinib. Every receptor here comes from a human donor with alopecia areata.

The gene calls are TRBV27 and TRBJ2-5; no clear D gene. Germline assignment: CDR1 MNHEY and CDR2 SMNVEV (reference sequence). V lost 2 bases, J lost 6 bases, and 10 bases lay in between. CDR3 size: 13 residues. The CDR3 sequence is CASSLGLRKTQYF. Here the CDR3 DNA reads TGTGCCAGCAGTTTAGGCTTGAGAAAGACCCAGTACTTC.

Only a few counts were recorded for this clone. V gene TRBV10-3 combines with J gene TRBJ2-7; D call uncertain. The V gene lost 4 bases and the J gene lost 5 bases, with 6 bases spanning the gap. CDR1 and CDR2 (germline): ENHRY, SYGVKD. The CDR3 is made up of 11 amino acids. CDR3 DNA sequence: TGTGCCATCAGTGTTTTGGACGAGCAGTACTTC. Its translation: CAISVLDEQYF.

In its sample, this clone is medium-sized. The CDR3 loop reads CASRPGRNTGELFF. CDR3 sequence (DNA): TGTGCCAGCAGACCGGGACGGAACACCGGGGAGCTGTTTTTT. The genes are TRBV7-2 and TRBJ2-2, with D perhaps assigned TRBD1 or TRBD2 (5 bases each). From germline, CDR1 is SGHTA and CDR2 FQGNSA. Trimming pared 6 bases from V and 1 base from J, leaving 9 bases between. The CDR3 loop spans 14 amino acids. The full variable domain, its missing parts supplied by reference TRBV7-2 and TRBJ2-2, is GAGVSQSPSNKVTEKGKDVELRCDPISGHTALYWYRQSLGQGLEFLIYFQGNSAPDKSGLPSDRFSAERTGGSVSTLTIQRTQQEDSAVYLCASRPGRNTGELFFGEGSRLTVL.

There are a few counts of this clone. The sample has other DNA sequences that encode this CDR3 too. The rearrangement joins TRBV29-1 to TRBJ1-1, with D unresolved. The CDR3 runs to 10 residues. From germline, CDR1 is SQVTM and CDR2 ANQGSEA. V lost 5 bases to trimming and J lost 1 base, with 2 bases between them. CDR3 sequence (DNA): TGCAGCGTTAGGAACACTGAAGCTTTCTTT. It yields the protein CSVRNTEAFF.

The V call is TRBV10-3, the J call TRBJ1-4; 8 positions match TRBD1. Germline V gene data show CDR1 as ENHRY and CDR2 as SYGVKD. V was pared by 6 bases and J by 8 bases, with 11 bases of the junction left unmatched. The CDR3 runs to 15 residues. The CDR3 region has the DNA TGTGCCATCAGCGAGGGACAGGTGGAAGTAGAAAAACTGTTTTTT. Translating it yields CAISEGQVEVEKLFF.

CDR3 sequence reads: CASSLSWGRGSYEQYF. CDR3 nucleotide sequence: TGTGCCAGCAGCCTAAGCTGGGGAAGAGGCTCCTACGAGCAGTACTTC. J is TRBJ2-7 and V is TRBV7-2; D is unclear. Trimming removed 5 bases at V and 0 bases at J, with 17 bases between. Germline assignment: CDR1 SGHTA and CDR2 FQGNSA. The CDR3 runs 16 residues. Full variable domain (outside the CDR3, taken from reference TRBV7-2 and TRBJ2-7): GAGVSQSPSNKVTEKGKDVELRCDPISGHTALYWYRQSLGQGLEFLIYFQGNSAPDKSGLPSDRFSAERTGGSVSTLTIQRTQQEDSAVYLCASSLSWGRGSYEQYFGPGTRLTVT.

DNA for the CDR3: TGTGCCAGTAGTATGGAGGGTCGGTATGGCTACACCTTC. The encoded protein is CASSMEGRYGYTF. The chain employs TRBV19 and TRBJ1-2; D uncertain. The germline V and J ends were trimmed by 3 bases and 5 bases, with 10 bases remaining between them. The length of the CDR3 is 13 residues. Germline values: CDR1 LNHDA, CDR2 SQIVND (reference sequence).

CDR3 nucleotides: TGTGCCAGCAGCGTAGCTAAGGGTAACCAGGGAAACACCATATATTTT. Residues: CASSVAKGNQGNTIYF. V gene TRBV9 combines with J gene TRBJ1-3, with D hard to call. The V end was cut by 0 bases, the J end by 4 bases, with 14 bases between. Germline V CDR1 and CDR2: SGDLS, YYNGEE. The CDR3 consists of 16 residues.

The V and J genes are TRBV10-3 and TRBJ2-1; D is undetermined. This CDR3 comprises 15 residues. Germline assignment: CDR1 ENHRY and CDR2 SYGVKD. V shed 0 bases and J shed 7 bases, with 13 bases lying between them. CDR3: CAISESPSRQNEQFF. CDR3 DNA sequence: TGTGCCATCAGTGAGTCACCCTCCCGACAAAATGAGCAGTTCTTC.

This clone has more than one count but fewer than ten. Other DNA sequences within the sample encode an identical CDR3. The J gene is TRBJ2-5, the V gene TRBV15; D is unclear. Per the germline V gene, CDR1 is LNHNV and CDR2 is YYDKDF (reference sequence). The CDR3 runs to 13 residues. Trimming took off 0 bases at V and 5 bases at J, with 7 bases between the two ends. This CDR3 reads CATSRDQGETQYF. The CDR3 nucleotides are TGTGCCACCAGCAGAGATCAAGGCGAGACCCAGTACTTC.

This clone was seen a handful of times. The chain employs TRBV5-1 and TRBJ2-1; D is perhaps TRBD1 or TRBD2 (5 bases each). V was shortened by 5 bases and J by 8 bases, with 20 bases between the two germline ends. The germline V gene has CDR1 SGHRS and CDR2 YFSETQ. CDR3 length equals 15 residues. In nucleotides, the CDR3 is TGCGCCAGCAGTAGCGCCGGAGGCAGGGCGGATGAGCAGTTCTTC. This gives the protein CASSSAGGRADEQFF.

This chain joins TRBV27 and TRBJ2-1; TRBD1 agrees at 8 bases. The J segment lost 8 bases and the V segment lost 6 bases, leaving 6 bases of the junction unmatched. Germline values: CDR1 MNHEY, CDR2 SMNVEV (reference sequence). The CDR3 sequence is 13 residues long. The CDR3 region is CASSPQGVHEQFF. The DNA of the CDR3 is TGTGCCAGCAGCCCACAGGGGGTACATGAGCAGTTCTTC.

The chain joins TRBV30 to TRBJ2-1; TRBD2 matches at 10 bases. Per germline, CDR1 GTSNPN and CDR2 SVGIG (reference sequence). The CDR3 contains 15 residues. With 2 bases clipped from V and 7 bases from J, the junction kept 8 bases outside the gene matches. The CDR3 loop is CAWSLLAGAGNEQFF. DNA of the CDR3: TGTGCCTGGAGTCTCCTAGCGGGGGCGGGTAATGAGCAGTTCTTC.

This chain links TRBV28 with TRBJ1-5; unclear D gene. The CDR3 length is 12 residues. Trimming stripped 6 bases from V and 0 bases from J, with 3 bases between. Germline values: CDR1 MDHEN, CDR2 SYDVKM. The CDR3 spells CASSYSNQPQHF. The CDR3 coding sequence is TGTGCCAGCAGCTATAGCAATCAGCCCCAGCATTTT.

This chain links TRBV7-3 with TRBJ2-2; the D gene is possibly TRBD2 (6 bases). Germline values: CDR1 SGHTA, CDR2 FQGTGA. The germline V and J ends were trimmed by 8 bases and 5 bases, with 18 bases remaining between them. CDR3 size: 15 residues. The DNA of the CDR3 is TGTGCCAGCGCCCCCCGCCGCGGGGAGACCGGGGAGCTGTTTTTT. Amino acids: CASAPRRGETGELFF.

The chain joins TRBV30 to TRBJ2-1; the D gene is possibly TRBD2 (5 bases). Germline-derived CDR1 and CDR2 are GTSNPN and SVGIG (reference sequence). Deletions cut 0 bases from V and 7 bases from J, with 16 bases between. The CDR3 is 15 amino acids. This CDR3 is CAWSVPVGRRNEQFF. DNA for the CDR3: TGTGCCTGGAGTGTACCGGTGGGTCGGAGGAATGAGCAGTTCTTC.

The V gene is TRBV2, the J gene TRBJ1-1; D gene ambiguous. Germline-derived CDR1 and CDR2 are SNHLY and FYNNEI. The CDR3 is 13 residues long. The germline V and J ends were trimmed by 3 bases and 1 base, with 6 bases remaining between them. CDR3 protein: CASSDSTNTEAFF. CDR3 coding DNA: TGTGCCAGCAGTGACTCAACGAACACTGAAGCTTTCTTT.

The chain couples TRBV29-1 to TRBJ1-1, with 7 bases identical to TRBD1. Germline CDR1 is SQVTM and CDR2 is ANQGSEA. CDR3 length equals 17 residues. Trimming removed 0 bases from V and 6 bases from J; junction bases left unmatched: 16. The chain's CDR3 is CSVEDPLGQSFRAEAFF. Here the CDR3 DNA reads TGCAGCGTTGAAGACCCGTTGGGACAGTCTTTTCGGGCTGAAGCTTTCTTT.

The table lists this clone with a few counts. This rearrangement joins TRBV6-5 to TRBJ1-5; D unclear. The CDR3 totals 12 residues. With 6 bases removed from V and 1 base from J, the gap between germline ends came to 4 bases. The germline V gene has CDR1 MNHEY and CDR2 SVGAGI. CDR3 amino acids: CASRFSNQPQHF. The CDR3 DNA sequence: TGTGCCAGCAGATTCAGCAATCAGCCCCAGCATTTT.

In DNA, the CDR3 is TGTGCCTGGACCGGACAGTTATCCTACGAGCAGTACTTC. It specifies CAWTGQLSYEQYF. The chain uses TRBV30 and TRBJ2-7; possibly TRBD1 for D (6 bases). The germline V gene has CDR1 GTSNPN and CDR2 SVGIG (reference sequence). Trimming stripped 4 bases from V and 1 base from J, with 11 bases between. There are 13 residues in the CDR3.

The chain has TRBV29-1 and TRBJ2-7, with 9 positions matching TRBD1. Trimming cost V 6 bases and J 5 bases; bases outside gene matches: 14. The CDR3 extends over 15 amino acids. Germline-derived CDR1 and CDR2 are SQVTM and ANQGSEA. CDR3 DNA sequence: TGCAGCGTAGATGAGGTGTCGGGGACAGGGAACGAGCAGTACTTC. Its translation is CSVDEVSGTGNEQYF.

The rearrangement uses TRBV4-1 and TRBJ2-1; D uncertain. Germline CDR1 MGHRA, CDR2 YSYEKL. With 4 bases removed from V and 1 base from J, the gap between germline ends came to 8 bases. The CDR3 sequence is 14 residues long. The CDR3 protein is CASSPTESYNEQFF. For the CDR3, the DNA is TGCGCCAGCAGCCCCACCGAATCCTACAATGAGCAGTTCTTC.